There are a few counts of the clone carrying this TCR beta chain. This CDR3 spans 14 amino acids. Per germline, CDR1 SGHRS and CDR2 YFSETQ. Trimming removed 0 bases from V and 8 bases from J, with 14 bases in between. This sample was included in a study of T-cell reconstitution after alpha-beta-depleted transplantation in children. Unique molecular identifiers were incorporated during preparation of the TCRbeta library. MiXCR was run by TCRdb on the PCR reads, yielding one entry per CDR3 protein. The sample yields some 600,000 distinct CDR3 sequences, roughly 15% seen once. This rearrangement joins TRBV5-1 to TRBJ1-1; no definite D call. The TCR sequence derives from a human donor who donated a stem cell graft to a child with acute myeloid leukemia. The sample in question was PBMCs from the stem cell graft donor, obtained from the stem cell graft. The CDR3 reads CASSLAAQVGEAFF. CDR3 nucleotide sequence: TGCGCCAGCAGCTTGGCTGCGCAGGTGGGGGAAGCTTTCTTT.